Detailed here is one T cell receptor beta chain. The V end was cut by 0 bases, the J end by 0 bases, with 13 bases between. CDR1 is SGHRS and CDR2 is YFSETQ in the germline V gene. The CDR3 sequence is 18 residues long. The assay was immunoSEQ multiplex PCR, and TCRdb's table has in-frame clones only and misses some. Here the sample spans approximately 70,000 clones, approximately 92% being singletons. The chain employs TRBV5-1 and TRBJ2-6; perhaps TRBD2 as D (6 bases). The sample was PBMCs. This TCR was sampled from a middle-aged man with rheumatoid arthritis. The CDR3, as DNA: TGCGCCAGCAGCTTGGTGGGGACGGGACTCTCTGGGGCCAACGTCCTGACTTTC. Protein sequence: CASSLVGTGLSGANVLTF.